Each of the 18 T cell receptor beta chains below was sequenced from the same sample in a study of vaccination effects on CD4 cells after COVID-19. With the ViraFEST assay, the study expanded antigen-specific CD4+ T cells using viral peptide pools, then sequenced them. Subsequent to 10 days of culture, CD4+ T cells were isolated. The person was diagnosed with PCR-confirmed SARS-CoV-2 infection between March and December 2020. Using immunoSEQ multiplex PCR, the repertoire was profiled, and TCRdb retains in-frame clones only, with some absent. The sample gives about 27,000 clones, 75% to 80% of which show up once; about 15% is in the top ten. Their antigen targets remain unknown. The sample here was CD4+ T cells from PBMCs cultured with HCoV-NL63 spike peptides, taken before COVID-19 vaccination. The receptor source for this set is a human donor who had a prior SARS-CoV-2 infection.

V usage is TRBV24-1 and J usage is TRBJ2-2, with a tentative D call TRBD2 (8 bases). Deletions cut 5 bases from V and 4 bases from J, with 16 bases between. This CDR3 is built from 16 residues. From germline, CDR1 is KGHDR and CDR2 SFDVKD. The CDR3 nucleotides read TGTGCCACCAGTGGTAGCGGGACAGTCTCCACCGGGGAGCTGTTTTTT. This gives the protein CATSGSGTVSTGELFF.

The chain has TRBV27 and TRBJ2-7; D not resolved. Germline CDR1 is MNHEY and CDR2 is SMNVEV (reference sequence). Trimming stripped 5 bases from V and 0 bases from J, with 17 bases between. The CDR3 has 16 residues. The CDR3 spells CASSARVSVSSYEQYF. CDR3 coding DNA: TGTGCCAGCAGTGCAAGGGTGTCAGTTAGCTCCTACGAGCAGTACTTC.

This clone came up once. The chain links TRBV27 to TRBJ2-7; tentative D call: TRBD1 (5 bases). The CDR3 loop spans 16 amino acids. The germline V and J ends were trimmed by 4 bases and 2 bases, with 18 bases remaining between them. Germline V gene lookup returns CDR1 MNHEY and CDR2 SMNVEV (reference sequence). The CDR3 here is CASSSARPDSPYEQYF. The CDR3 nucleotides read TGTGCCAGCAGTTCCGCCCGCCCCGACAGCCCCTACGAGCAGTACTTC.

This clone was counted only a few times. Its ends do not fully match the called genes, so a read error is possible. The chain uses TRBV2 and TRBJ1-1; a weak D match, TRBD1 (6 bases). There are 12 residues in the CDR3. Germline V lookup: CDR1 SNHLY, CDR2 FYNNEI. The CDR3 DNA is TGTGCCAGCAGTGATTATGGAGGGGGGACGAGCTTT. As protein: CASSDYGGGTSF.

The chain employs TRBV6-5 and TRBJ2-1; 14 nucleotides align to TRBD2. In germline, CDR1 is MNHEY, CDR2 SVGAGI. The CDR3 extends over 14 amino acids. J gave up 9 bases and V 6 bases, and 4 bases lay outside the gene matches. CDR3 sequence: CASSRLAGGPEQFF. Written as DNA, the CDR3 is TGTGCCAGCAGCCGACTAGCGGGGGGGCCTGAGCAGTTCTTC.

The chain is built from TRBV11-3 and TRBJ2-7, with 9 bases that match TRBD1. From germline, CDR1 is SGHNT and CDR2 YENEEA. CDR3 size: 16 residues. The V gene end was trimmed by 2 bases and the J gene end by 3 bases; junction bases not matched to a gene: 8. Here the CDR3 reads CASSLNAGTGIYEQYF. The CDR3 DNA is TGTGCCAGCAGCTTAAACGCCGGGACAGGGATCTACGAGCAGTACTTC.

The rearrangement joins TRBV7-2 to TRBJ2-7, with D unresolved. The V end was cut by 3 bases, the J end by 5 bases, with 11 bases between. This CDR3 comprises 13 residues. The germline V gene has CDR1 SGHTA and CDR2 FQGNSA. DNA for the CDR3: TGTGCCAGCAGCTTTAGGGCCCTAAACGAGCAGTACTTC. Amino acid sequence: CASSFRALNEQYF.

This rearrangement joins TRBV19 to TRBJ2-7, with TRBD2 as a possible D gene (6 bases). CDR3 length: 14 residues. Germline V gives CDR1 LNHDA, CDR2 SQIVND (reference sequence). V dropped 6 bases and J dropped 2 bases, with 14 bases sitting between them. The CDR3 loop is CASSKLSGTYEQYF. Here the CDR3 DNA reads TGTGCCAGTAGCAAGCTTAGCGGTACCTACGAGCAGTACTTC.

The rearrangement uses TRBV6-2 or TRBV6-3 and TRBJ1-5; no firm D call. CDR3 length equals 14 residues. Trimming shortened V by 3 bases and J by 6 bases, and 12 bases separated the two germline ends. CDR1 and CDR2 (germline): MNHEY, SVGEGT. The chain's CDR3 is CASSYRSRLQPQHF. The CDR3 DNA sequence: TGTGCCAGCAGTTATAGGTCTCGGCTTCAGCCCCAGCATTTT.

This clone was seen only a few times. The chain uses TRBV5-1 and TRBJ2-2; tentative D call: TRBD2 (6 bases). The CDR3 length is 15 residues. Between the trimmed V and J ends, which lost 3 bases and 0 bases, there was a span of 9 bases. The V gene's germline CDR1 is SGHRS and CDR2 YFSETQ. Here the CDR3 DNA reads TGCGCCAGCAGCTGGTCGGGAGCGAACACCGGGGAGCTGTTTTTT. Translated: CASSWSGANTGELFF.

This clone showed up just once. The chain carries TRBV7-2 and TRBJ1-2; D possibly corresponds to TRBD1 (6 bases). V was clipped by 6 bases and J by 8 bases, with 13 bases between them. The germline CDR1 and CDR2 sequences are SGHTA and FQGNSA. This CDR3 has 12 residues. The CDR3 nucleotides are TGTGCCAGCAGTCCCTGGGGGCGGGGCTACACCTTC. Translated: CASSPWGRGYTF.

The chain employs TRBV7-2 and TRBJ1-2; D call uncertain. This CDR3 has 14 amino acids. Germline V CDR1 and CDR2: SGHTA, FQGNSA. Trimming pared 3 bases from V and 6 bases from J, leaving 14 bases between. In DNA, the CDR3 is TGTGCCAGCAGCTTCGAGTATTGGTCGGATGGCTACACCTTC. It translates to CASSFEYWSDGYTF.

V gene TRBV19 combines with J gene TRBJ1-6; 8 bases agree with TRBD1. Germline V CDR1 and CDR2: LNHDA, SQIVND (reference sequence). The CDR3 loop spans 16 amino acids. V trimming: 5 bases; J trimming: 9 bases; junction bases outside the gene matches: 12. CDR3 amino acids: CASSDSDRGSGSPLHF. Here the CDR3 DNA reads TGTGCCAGTAGTGATAGTGACAGGGGTTCGGGTTCACCCCTCCACTTT.

The V call is TRBV7-2, the J call TRBJ2-7; D gene ambiguous. The CDR3 covers 13 residues. Between the trimmed V and J ends, which lost 3 bases and 2 bases, there was a span of 8 bases. Germline V gene data show CDR1 as SGHTA and CDR2 as FQGNSA. The CDR3 DNA sequence: TGTGCCAGCAGCTTTAACAGTCCCTACGAGCAGTACTTC. Amino acids: CASSFNSPYEQYF.

The V call is TRBV4-1, the J call TRBJ1-2; D is unresolved. The CDR3 totals 15 residues. The germline CDR1 and CDR2 sequences are MGHRA and YSYEKL. Trimming cost V 4 bases and J 0 bases, with 12 bases left between them. CDR3 coding DNA: TGCGCCAGCAGCCCGGACCCGGGCTCTAACTATGGCTACACCTTC. It codes for CASSPDPGSNYGYTF.

As regards this clone: Because the CDR3 is missing its conserved closing phenylalanine or tryptophan, this is likely a read error. The limits of the CDR3 on the DNA are not certain, so only TCRdb's listed CDR3 is given. The chain's CDR3 is CASSLAVGTDYVFL. The V and J genes are TRBV5-1 and TRBJ1-1; the table calls TRBD1, which could not be checked here. The CDR3 is 14 residues long, counting both termini. Per the germline V gene, CDR1 is SGHRS and CDR2 is YFSETQ.

This clone was found once. This sequence joins TRBV3-1 (or the pseudogene TRBV3-2) and TRBJ2-1; possibly TRBD2 for D (6 bases). Per germline, CDR1 LGHDT and CDR2 YNNKEL (reference sequence). V was pared by 0 bases and J by 0 bases, with 15 bases between. The CDR3 runs 18 residues. CDR3 nucleotides: TGTGCCAGCAGCCAAGATCGACTAGTAGTCTACTCCTACAATGAGCAGTTCTTC. This translates into CASSQDRLVVYSYNEQFF.

The chain is built from TRBV6-5 and TRBJ1-2; no definite D call. This CDR3 region has 15 residues. V was shortened by 2 bases and J by 4 bases, with 14 bases between the two germline ends. The germline CDR1 and CDR2 sequences are MNHEY and SVGAGI. The CDR3 reads CASSYQQPYRYGYTF. In nucleotides, the CDR3 is TGTGCCAGCAGTTACCAACAGCCCTACCGCTATGGCTACACCTTC.